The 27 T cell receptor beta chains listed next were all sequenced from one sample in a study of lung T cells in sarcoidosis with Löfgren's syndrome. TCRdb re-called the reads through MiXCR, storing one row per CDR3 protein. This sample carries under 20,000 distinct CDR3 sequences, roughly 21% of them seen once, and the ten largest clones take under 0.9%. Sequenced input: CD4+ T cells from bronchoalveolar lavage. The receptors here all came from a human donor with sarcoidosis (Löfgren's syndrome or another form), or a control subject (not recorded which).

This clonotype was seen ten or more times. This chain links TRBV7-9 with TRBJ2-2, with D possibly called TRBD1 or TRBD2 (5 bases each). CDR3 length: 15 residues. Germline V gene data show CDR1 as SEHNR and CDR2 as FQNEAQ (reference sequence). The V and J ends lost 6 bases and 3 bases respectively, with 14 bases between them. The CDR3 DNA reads TGTGCCAGCAGACATTTAGGGACGTACACCGGGGAGCTGTTTTTT. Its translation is CASRHLGTYTGELFF.

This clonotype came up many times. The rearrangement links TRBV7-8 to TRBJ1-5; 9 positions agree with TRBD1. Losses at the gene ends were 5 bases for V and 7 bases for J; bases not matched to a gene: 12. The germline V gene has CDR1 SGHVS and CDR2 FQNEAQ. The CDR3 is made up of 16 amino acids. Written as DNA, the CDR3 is TGTGCCAGCAGCGTTGTTGCCGGGACAGGGAGACAGCCCCAGCATTTT. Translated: CASSVVAGTGRQPQHF.

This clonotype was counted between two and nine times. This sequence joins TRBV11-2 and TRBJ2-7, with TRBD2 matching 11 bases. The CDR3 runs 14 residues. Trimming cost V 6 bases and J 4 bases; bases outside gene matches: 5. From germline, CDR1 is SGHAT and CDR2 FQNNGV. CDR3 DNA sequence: TGTGCCAGCAGGCGACTAGCGGGACTATACGAGCAGTACTTC. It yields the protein CASRRLAGLYEQYF.

The CDR3 DNA reads as TGTGCCAGCAGTTCCGGGGTAATCCGTCAGCCCCAGCATTTT. Protein sequence: CASSSGVIRQPQHF. This chain links TRBV2 with TRBJ1-5; D gene ambiguous. V was cut by 5 bases and J by 6 bases, with 14 bases left in between. The CDR3 is 14 residues long. The germline CDR1 and CDR2 sequences are SNHLY and FYNNEI.

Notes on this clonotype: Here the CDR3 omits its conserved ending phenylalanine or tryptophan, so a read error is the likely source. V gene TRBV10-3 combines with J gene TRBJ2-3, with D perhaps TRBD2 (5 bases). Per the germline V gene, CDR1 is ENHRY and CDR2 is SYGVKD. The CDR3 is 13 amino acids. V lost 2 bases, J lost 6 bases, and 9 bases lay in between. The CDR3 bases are TGTGCCATCAGTGAGACACTAGTTGATACGCAGTATCTT. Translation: CAISETLVDTQYL.

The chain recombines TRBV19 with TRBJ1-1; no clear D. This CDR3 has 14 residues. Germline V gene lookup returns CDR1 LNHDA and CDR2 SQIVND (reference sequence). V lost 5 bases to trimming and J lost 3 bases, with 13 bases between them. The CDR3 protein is CASSSIDRDTEAFF. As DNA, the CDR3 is TGTGCCAGTAGTTCAATAGACCGGGACACTGAAGCTTTCTTT. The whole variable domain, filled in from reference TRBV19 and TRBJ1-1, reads DGGITQSPKYLFRKEGQNVTLSCEQNLNHDAMYWYRQDPGQGLRLIYYSQIVNDFQKGDIAEGYSVSREKKESFPLTVTSAQKNPTAFYLCASSSIDRDTEAFFGQGTRLTVV.

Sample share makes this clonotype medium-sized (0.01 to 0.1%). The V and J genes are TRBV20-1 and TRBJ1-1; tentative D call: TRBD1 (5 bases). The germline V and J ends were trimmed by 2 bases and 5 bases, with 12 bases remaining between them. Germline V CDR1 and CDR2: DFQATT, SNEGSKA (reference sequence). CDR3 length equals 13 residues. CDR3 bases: TGCAGTGCTAGAAAGGGAGAGGGGACTGAAGCTTTCTTT. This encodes CSARKGEGTEAFF.

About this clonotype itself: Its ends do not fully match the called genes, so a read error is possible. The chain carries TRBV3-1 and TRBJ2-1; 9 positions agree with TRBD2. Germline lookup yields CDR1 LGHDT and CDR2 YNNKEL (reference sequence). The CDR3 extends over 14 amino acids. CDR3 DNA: TGTGCCAGCAGCCAGCCGGGACTAGCAAATGAGCAGCTCTTC. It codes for CASSQPGLANEQLF.

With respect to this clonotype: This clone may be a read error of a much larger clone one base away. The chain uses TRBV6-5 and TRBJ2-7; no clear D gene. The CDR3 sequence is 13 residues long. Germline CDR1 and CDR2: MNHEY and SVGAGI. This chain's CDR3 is CACSYALTYEQYF. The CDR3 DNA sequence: TGTGCCTGCAGTTACGCCTTAACCTACGAGCAGTACTTC.

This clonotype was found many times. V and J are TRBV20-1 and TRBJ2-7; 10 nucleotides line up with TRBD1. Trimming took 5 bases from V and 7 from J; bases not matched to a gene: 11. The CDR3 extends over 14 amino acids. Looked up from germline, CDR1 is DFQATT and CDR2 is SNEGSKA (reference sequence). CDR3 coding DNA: TGCAGTGCTTATGCCGGACAGGGGGTAGGTGAGCAGTACTTC. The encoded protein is CSAYAGQGVGEQYF.

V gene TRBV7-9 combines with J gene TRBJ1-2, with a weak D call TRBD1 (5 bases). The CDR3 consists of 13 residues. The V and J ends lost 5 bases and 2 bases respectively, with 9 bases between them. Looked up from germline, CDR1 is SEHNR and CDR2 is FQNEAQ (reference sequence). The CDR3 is CASSRDSNYGYTF. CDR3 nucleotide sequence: TGTGCCAGCAGCCGGGACTCAAACTATGGCTACACCTTC.

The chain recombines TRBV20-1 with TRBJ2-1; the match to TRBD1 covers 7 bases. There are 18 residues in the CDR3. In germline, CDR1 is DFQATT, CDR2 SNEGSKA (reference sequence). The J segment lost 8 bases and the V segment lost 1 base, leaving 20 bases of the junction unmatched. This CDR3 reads CSARGPPGGEEKRDEQFF. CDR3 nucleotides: TGCAGTGCTAGAGGCCCCCCAGGGGGAGAAGAAAAAAGAGATGAGCAGTTCTTC.

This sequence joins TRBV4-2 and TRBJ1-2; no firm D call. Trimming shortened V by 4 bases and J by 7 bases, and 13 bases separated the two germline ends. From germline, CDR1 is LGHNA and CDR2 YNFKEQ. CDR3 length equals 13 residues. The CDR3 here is CASSRASSGGYTF. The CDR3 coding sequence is TGTGCCAGCAGCCGAGCCTCATCCGGTGGCTACACCTTC.

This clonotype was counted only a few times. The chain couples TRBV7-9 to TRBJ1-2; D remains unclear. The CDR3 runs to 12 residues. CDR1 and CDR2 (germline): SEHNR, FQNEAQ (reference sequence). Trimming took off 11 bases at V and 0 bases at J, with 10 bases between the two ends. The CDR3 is CAWEPTNYGYTF. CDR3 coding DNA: TGTGCCTGGGAACCGACTAACTATGGCTACACCTTC.

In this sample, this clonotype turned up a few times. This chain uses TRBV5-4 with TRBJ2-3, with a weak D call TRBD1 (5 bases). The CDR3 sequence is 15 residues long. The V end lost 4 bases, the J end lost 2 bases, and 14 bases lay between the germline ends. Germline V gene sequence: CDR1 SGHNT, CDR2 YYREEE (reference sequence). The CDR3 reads CASSTTDKYTDTQYF. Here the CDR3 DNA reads TGTGCCAGCAGCACTACGGACAAGTACACAGATACGCAGTATTTT.

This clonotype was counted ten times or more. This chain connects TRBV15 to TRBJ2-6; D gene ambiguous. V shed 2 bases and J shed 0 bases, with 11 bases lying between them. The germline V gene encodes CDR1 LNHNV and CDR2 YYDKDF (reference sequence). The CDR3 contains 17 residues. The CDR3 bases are TGTGCCACCAGCAGATATGGTCGCTACTCTGGGGCCAACGTCCTGACTTTC. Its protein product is CATSRYGRYSGANVLTF.

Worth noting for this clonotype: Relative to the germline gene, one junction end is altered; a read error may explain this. For the CDR3, the DNA is TGTGCCAGCGGTTTACGGGAGGTCCCGCAAGAGACCCAGTACTTC. It encodes CASGLREVPQETQYF. The chain combines TRBV12-3 or TRBV12-4 with TRBJ2-5, with 7 bases that match TRBD2. The CDR3 has 15 residues.

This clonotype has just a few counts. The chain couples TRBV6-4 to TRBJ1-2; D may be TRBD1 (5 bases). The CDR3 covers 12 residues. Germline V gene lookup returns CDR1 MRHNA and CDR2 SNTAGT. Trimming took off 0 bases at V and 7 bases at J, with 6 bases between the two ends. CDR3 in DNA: TGTGCCAGCAGTGACTCGGGGCTTGGCTACACCTTC. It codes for CASSDSGLGYTF.

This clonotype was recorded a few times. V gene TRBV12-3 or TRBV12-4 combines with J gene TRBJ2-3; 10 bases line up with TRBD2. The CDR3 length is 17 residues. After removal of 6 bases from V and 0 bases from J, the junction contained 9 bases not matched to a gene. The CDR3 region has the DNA TGTGCCAGCAGCCGCTATATACTAGCGGGAAGCACAGATACGCAGTATTTT. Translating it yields CASSRYILAGSTDTQYF.

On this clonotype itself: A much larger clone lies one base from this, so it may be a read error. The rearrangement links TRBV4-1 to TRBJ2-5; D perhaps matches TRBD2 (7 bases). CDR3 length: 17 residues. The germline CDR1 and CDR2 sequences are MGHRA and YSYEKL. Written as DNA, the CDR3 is TGCGCCAGCAGCCAAAATGGGACAAGCGGGACATGTGAGACCCAGTGCTTC. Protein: CASSQNGTSGTCETQCF.

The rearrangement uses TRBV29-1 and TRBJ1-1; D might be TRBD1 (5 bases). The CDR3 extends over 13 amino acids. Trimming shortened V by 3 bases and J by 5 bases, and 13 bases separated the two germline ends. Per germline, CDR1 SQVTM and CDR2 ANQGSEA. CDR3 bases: TGCAGCGTTGACGCCAGGGTGAGTACTGAAGCTTTCTTT. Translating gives CSVDARVSTEAFF.

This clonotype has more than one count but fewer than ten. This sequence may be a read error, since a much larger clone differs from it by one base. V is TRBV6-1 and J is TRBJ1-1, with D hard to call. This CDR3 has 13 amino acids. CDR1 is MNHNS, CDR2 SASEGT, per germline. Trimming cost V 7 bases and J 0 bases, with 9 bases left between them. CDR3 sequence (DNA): TGTGCCAGCACAGGCCTGATGAACACTGAAGCTTTCTTT. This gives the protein CASTGLMNTEAFF.

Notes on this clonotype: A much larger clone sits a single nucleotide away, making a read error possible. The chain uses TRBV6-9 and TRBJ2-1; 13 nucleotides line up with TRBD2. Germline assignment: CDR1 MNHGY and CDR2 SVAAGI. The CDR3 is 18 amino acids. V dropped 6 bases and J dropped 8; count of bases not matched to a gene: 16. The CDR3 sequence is CASSYGTSGMAGADEQFF. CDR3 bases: TGTGCCAGCAGCTATGGGACTAGCGGGATGGCCGGCGCGGATGAGCAGTTCTTC.

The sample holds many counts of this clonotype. CDR3 sequence: CASSTNYRTAQVYEQYF. The CDR3 nucleotides are TGTGCCAGCAGTACCAACTACAGGACAGCCCAAGTCTACGAGCAGTACTTC. The chain joins TRBV6-1 to TRBJ2-7, with a weak D call TRBD1 (6 bases). This CDR3 region has 17 residues. Germline V gene data show CDR1 as MNHNS and CDR2 as SASEGT. V lost 5 bases and J lost 3, with 23 bases in between.

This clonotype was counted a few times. CDR3 nucleotide sequence: TGTGCCAGCTCACCAACAGGGGGCTATGAAGCTTTCTTT. Its translation is CASSPTGGYEAFF. The chain carries TRBV18 and TRBJ1-1, with TRBD1 matching 9 bases. Losses at the gene ends were 2 bases for V and 7 bases for J; bases not matched to a gene: 2. CDR3 size: 13 residues. The V gene's germline CDR1 is KGHSH and CDR2 LQKENI.

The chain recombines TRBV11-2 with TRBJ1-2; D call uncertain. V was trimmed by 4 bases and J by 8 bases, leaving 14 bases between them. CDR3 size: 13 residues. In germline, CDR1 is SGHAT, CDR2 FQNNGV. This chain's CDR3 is CASSWTFSGGYTF. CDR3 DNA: TGTGCCAGCAGCTGGACTTTTTCGGGCGGCTACACCTTC.

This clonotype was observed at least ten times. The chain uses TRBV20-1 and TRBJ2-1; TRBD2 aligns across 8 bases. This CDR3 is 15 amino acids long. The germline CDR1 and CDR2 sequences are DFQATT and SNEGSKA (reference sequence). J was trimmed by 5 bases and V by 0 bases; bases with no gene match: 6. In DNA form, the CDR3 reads TGCAGTGCTAGAGATCCTAAGACTAGCGACAATGAGCAGTTCTTC. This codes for CSARDPKTSDNEQFF.